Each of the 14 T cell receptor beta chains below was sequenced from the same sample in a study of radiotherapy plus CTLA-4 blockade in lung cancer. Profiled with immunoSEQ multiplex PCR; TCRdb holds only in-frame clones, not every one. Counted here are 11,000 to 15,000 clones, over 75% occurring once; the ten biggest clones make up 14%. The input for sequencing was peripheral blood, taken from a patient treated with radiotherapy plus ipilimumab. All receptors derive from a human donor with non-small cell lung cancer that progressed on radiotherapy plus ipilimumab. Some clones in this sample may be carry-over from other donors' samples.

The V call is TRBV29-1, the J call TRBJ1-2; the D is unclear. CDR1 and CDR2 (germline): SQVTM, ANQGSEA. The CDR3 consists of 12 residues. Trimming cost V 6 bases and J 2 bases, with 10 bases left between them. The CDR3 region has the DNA TGCAGCGTCCGACACCCCAACTATGGCTACACCTTC. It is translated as CSVRHPNYGYTF.

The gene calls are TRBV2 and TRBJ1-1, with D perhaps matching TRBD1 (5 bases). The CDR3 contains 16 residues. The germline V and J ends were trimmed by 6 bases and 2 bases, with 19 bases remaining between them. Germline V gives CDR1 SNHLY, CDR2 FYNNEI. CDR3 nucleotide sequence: TGTGCCAGCAGGAGTCCGCCAGGGAATAATAACACTGAAGCTTTCTTT. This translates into CASRSPPGNNNTEAFF.

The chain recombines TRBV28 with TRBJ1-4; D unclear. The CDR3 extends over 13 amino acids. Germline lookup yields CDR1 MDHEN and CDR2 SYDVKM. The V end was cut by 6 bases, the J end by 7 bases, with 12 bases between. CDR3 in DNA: TGTGCCAGCAGCCAAACAGTGGGTGAAAAACTGTTTTTT. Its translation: CASSQTVGEKLFF.

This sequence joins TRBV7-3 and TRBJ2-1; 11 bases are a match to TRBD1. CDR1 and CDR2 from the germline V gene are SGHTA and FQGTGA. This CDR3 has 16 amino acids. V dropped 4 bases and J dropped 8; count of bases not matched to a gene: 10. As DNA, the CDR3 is TGTGCCAGCAGCTCGGATCCGGGACAGGGGGTTCATGAGCAGTTCTTC. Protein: CASSSDPGQGVHEQFF.

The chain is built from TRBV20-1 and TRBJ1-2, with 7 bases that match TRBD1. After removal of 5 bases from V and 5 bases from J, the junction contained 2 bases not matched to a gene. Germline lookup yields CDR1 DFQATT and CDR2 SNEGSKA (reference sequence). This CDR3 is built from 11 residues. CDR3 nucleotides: TGCAGTGCTCACAGGGGTTATGGCTACACCTTC. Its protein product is CSAHRGYGYTF.

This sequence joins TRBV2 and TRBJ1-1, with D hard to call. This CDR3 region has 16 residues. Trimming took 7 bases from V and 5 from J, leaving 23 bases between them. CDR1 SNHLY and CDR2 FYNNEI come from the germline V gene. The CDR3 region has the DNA TGTGCCAGCAAGAGATCGCGTAGAGGTCGGGAAACTGAAGCTTTCTTT. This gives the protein CASKRSRRGRETEAFF.

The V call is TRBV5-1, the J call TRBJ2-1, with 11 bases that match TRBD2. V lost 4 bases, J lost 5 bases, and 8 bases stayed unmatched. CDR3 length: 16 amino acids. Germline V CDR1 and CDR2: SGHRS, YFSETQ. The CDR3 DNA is TGCGCCAGCAGCCTGGGTGGGACTAGCGGACACAATGAGCAGTTCTTC. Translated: CASSLGGTSGHNEQFF.

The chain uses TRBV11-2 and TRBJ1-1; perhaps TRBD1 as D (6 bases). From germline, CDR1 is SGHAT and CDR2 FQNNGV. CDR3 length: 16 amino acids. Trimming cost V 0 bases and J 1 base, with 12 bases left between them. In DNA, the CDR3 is TGTGCCAGCAGCTTAGATGTGACAGGCTGGAACACTGAAGCTTTCTTT. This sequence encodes CASSLDVTGWNTEAFF.

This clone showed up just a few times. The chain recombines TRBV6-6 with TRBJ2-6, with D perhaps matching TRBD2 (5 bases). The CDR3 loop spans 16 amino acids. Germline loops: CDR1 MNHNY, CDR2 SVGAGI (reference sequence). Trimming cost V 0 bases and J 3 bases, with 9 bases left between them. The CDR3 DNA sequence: TGTGCCAGCAGTTACTCCGGGGTGTATGGGGCCAACGTCCTGACTTTC. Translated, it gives CASSYSGVYGANVLTF.

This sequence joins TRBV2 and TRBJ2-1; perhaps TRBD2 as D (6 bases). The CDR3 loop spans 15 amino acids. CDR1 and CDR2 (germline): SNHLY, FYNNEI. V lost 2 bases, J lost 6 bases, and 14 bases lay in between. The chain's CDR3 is CASSEFGGGSNEQFF. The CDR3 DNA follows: TGTGCCAGCAGTGAATTTGGGGGAGGTTCCAATGAGCAGTTCTTC.

CDR3 nucleotides: TGTGCCAGCAGCTCCCGGACTAGCGTGGGGGCCGGGGAGCTGTTTTTT. Translation gives CASSSRTSVGAGELFF. This sequence joins TRBV11-3 and TRBJ2-2; 9 nucleotides match TRBD2. The length of the CDR3 is 16 residues. The germline CDR1 and CDR2 sequences are SGHNT and YENEEA. V lost 4 bases to trimming and J lost 6 bases; unmatched junction nucleotides: 9.

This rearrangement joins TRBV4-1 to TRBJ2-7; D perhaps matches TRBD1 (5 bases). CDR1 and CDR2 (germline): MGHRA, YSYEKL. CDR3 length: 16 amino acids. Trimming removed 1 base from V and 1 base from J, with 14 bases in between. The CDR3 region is CASSQGQSQISYEQYF. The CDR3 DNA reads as TGCGCCAGCAGCCAAGGACAGTCCCAAATTTCCTACGAGCAGTACTTC.

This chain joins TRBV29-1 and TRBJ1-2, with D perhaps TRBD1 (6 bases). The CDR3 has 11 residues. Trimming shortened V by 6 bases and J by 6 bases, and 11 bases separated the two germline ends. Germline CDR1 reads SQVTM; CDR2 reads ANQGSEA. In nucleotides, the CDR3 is TGCAGCGTAAAAGGGGGAAATGGCTACACCTTC. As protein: CSVKGGNGYTF.

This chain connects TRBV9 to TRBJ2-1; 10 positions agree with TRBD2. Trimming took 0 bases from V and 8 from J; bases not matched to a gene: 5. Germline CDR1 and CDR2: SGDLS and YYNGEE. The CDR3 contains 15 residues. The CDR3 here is CASSVGLAGVYEQFF. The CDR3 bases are TGTGCCAGCAGCGTAGGGCTAGCGGGAGTCTATGAGCAGTTCTTC.